The rows below give T cell receptor beta chains drawn from one sample of a study of Ad26.COV2.S vaccination and SARS-CoV-2 variants. Method: immunoSEQ multiplex PCR; TCRdb's copy keeps in-frame clones and lacks some. The sample lists some 390,000 clones; more than 85% were seen once. The source was peripheral blood, collected in a trial of Ad26.COV2.S vaccine versus placebo. These receptors were obtained from a person aged 18-65 years who received the Ad26.COV2.S COVID-19 vaccine or a placebo. Each CDR3 is given with its conserved first and last residue. D genes are given only for firm matches. Some rows mark clone size as missing; the rest say once, few, many or name a class of expanded clone.

TRBJ2-1,TRBD2,NA,TRBV9,TGTGCCAGCAGCGAGACTAGCGGGACTCACAATGAGCAGTTCTTC,CASSETSGTHNEQFF
TRBJ2-6,NA,NA,TRBV3-1/TRBV3-2,TGTGCCAGCAGCCAAGAAAGGGGTAGCTCTGGGGCCAACGTCCTGACTTTC,CASSQERGSSGANVLTF
TRBJ1-6,TRBD1,NA,TRBV6-1,TGTGCCAGCAGTGAGATGACAGGGGGTAATTCACCCCTCCACTTT,CASSEMTGGNSPLHF
TRBJ1-2,TRBD1,NA,TRBV6-5,TGTGCCAGCAGTTACTCGAGACAGGGAGGTTTGGGTGGCTACACCTTC,CASSYSRQGGLGGYTF
TRBJ2-3,TRBD1,NA,TRBV6-2/TRBV6-3,TGTGCCAGCAGTAGACAGGGGCCTGGAGATACGCAGTATTTT,CASSRQGPGDTQYF
TRBJ2-7,NA,NA,TRBV18,TGTGCCAGCTCACCAGGGGGCCGGAGAGAGCAGTACTTC,CASSPGGRREQYF
TRBJ1-6,NA,NA,TRBV19,TGTGCCAGTAGTATAGCACAGGGTTACTATAATTCACCCCTCCACTTT,CASSIAQGYYNSPLHF
TRBJ2-2,NA,NA,TRBV9,TGTGCCAGCAGCGTAGATAACCCAGGGCGGACCGGGGAGCTGTTTTTT,CASSVDNPGRTGELFF
TRBJ1-1,TRBD1,NA,TRBV7-2,TGTGCCAGCAGCTTAGTAACAGGGGTTGGTGAAGCTTTCTTT,CASSLVTGVGEAFF
TRBJ2-2,TRBD1,once,TRBV4-1,TGCGCCAGCAGCCAAGTGTTGACAGGGTGGACCGGGGAGCTGTTTTTT,CASSQVLTGWTGELFF
TRBJ2-6,NA,NA,TRBV7-9,TGTGCCAGCAGCTTAGTTGGGGCCAACGTCCTGACTTTC,CASSLVGANVLTF
TRBJ1-1,TRBD1,NA,TRBV29-1,TGCAGCGTTGGGGGACAGAGAGCCATGAACACTGAAGCTTTCTTT,CSVGGQRAMNTEAFF
TRBJ2-7,NA,NA,TRBV12-3/TRBV12-4,TGTGCCAGCAGTTTCCGGGGGAACGAGCAGTACTTC,CASSFRGNEQYF
TRBJ1-2,NA,NA,TRBV4-1,TGCGCCAGCAGCCAACTAGGACGGCTAGCTAACTATGGCTACACCTTC,CASSQLGRLANYGYTF
TRBJ2-3,NA,NA,TRBV10-2,TGCGCCAGCAGTGAGTCGATAGGGGGACCAGATACGCAGTATTTT,CASSESIGGPDTQYF
TRBJ1-1,NA,NA,TRBV27,TGTGCCAGCAGGGGAGCGTGGGGGACGGCTTTCTTT,CASRGAWGTAFF
TRBJ2-5,NA,NA,TRBV3-1/TRBV3-2,TGTGCCAGCAGCCAAGAAATGAGGGACCAAGAGACCCAGTACTTC,CASSQEMRDQETQYF
TRBJ2-1,TRBD2,NA,TRBV11-2,TGTGCCAGCAGTCTACCGGGACTAGCGGAAAATGAGCAGTTCTTC,CASSLPGLAENEQFF
TRBJ2-5,NA,NA,TRBV6-4,TGTGCCAGCAGGGAATCAGGGGAAGAGACCCAGTACTTC,CASRESGEETQYF
TRBJ1-5,NA,NA,TRBV11-3,TGTGCCAGCAGCTTAGTATCCAGGTATGCCTATAGCAATCAGCCCCAGCATTTT,CASSLVSRYAYSNQPQHF
TRBJ1-2,TRBD1,NA,TRBV6-5,TGTGCCAGCAGAAGACCGGGACAGGAGAACTATGGCTACACCTTC,CASRRPGQENYGYTF
TRBJ2-1,NA,NA,TRBV4-1,TGCGCCAGCAGCCAAGATTCATGGTCCGTCAATGAGCAGTTCTTC,CASSQDSWSVNEQFF
TRBJ1-2,TRBD1,NA,TRBV6-2/TRBV6-3,TGTGCCAGCAGTTTTCGGGACAGATTGATAAGGGGCTACACCTTC,CASSFRDRLIRGYTF
TRBJ1-6,NA,NA,TRBV6-1,TGTGCCAGCAGTGATTCCCTCGTCCAGGGCGCACCCCTCCACTTT,CASSDSLVQGAPLHF
TRBJ1-6,TRBD1,NA,TRBV18,TGTGCCAGCTCACTTGACAGGGTTTCGAATAATTCACCCCTCCACTTT,CASSLDRVSNNSPLHF
TRBJ2-7,NA,NA,TRBV6-6,TGTGCCAGCAGTTCCCCAAAGCAATTCTCCTACGAGCAGTACTTC,CASSSPKQFSYEQYF
TRBJ2-1,NA,NA,TRBV27,TGTGCCAGCAGTTTATCGAGGACAGACAGAGGTGAGCAGTTCTTC,CASSLSRTDRGEQFF
TRBJ1-4,NA,NA,TRBV3-1/TRBV3-2,TGTGCCAGCAGCCAGGGGACAAAAGATGAAAAACTGTTTTTT,CASSQGTKDEKLFF
TRBJ2-3,NA,NA,TRBV7-8,TGTGCCAGCGCCCTAAGAGGGGGAATAGATACGCAGTATTTT,CASALRGGIDTQYF
TRBJ1-3,NA,NA,TRBV15,TGTGCCACCAGCAGAGAGGTCAGCTCTGGAAACACCATATATTTT,CATSREVSSGNTIYF
TRBJ1-1,NA,NA,TRBV5-6,TGTGCCAGCAGCCTTTTGCCCAGCGGCACTGAAGCTTTCTTT,CASSLLPSGTEAFF
TRBJ2-2,NA,NA,TRBV3-1/TRBV3-2,TGTGCCAGCAGCCCGGGACTGTCCGGGGAGCTGTTTTTT,CASSPGLSGELFF
TRBJ2-1,NA,NA,TRBV5-1,TGCGCCAGCAATATACGCAATGAGCAGTTCTTC,CASNIRNEQFF
TRBJ1-2,NA,NA,TRBV5-5,TGTGCCAGCAGCACGTCCGGGACCAACTATGGCTACACCTTC,CASSTSGTNYGYTF
TRBJ2-1,NA,NA,TRBV6-6,TGTGCCAGCAGTTACTCGTCCGCAGCGTTTGAGCAGTTCTTC,CASSYSSAAFEQFF
TRBJ1-1,NA,NA,TRBV12-5,TGTGCTAGTGGTTTGGACGGCTCTGAAGCTTTCTTT,CASGLDGSEAFF
TRBJ1-1,NA,NA,TRBV5-5,TGTGCCAGCAGCCAGGACAGTGCGGACACTGAAGCTTTCTTT,CASSQDSADTEAFF
TRBJ1-6,NA,NA,TRBV25-1,TGTGCCAGCAGTGATGGGGGGCTGGTTGTTTCACCCCTCCACTTT,CASSDGGLVVSPLHF
TRBJ1-2,NA,NA,TRBV29-1,TGCAGCGTTGGGGAGGGGCGGGCCGGTGGCTACACCTTC,CSVGEGRAGGYTF
TRBJ1-2,TRBD1,NA,TRBV15,TGTGCCACCAGCAGAGGAAAGACAGGGGATGGCTACACCTTC,CATSRGKTGDGYTF
TRBJ2-3,NA,NA,TRBV5-1,TGCGCCAGCAGCTTGGCCCTAGGGGCAGATACGCAGTATTTT,CASSLALGADTQYF
TRBJ2-7,NA,NA,TRBV27,TGTGCCAGCAGTTCCTTGGACTCGTACGAGCAGTACTTC,CASSSLDSYEQYF
TRBJ2-2,NA,NA,TRBV2,TGTGCCAGCAGCCCTTACTCGGGGAGAAACGGGGAGCTGTTTTTT,CASSPYSGRNGELFF
TRBJ2-2,NA,NA,TRBV11-2,TGTGCCAGCAGCCGACCAACCGGGGAGCTGTTTTTT,CASSRPTGELFF
TRBJ2-2,NA,once,TRBV18,TGTGCCAGCTCACTCGCCAAGAACACCGGGGAGCTGTTTTTT,CASSLAKNTGELFF
TRBJ1-1,TRBD1,NA,TRBV7-2,TGTGCCAGCAGCCCGGCCTTCCAGGGGGCTGAAGCTTTCTTT,CASSPAFQGAEAFF
TRBJ2-2,NA,NA,TRBV3-1/TRBV3-2,TGTGCCAGCAGCCAAGCAAGGGGGGCGACCACCGGGGAGCTGTTTTTT,CASSQARGATTGELFF
TRBJ1-3,TRBD1,NA,TRBV6-1,TGTGCCAGCAGTGTTAGGACAGGGACAACCGGTGGAAACACCATATATTTT,CASSVRTGTTGGNTIYF
TRBJ1-1,NA,NA,TRBV5-5,TGTGCCAGCAGCTTGAGGGGGGGCGACACTGAAGCTTTCTTT,CASSLRGGDTEAFF
TRBJ2-1,NA,NA,TRBV25-1,TGTGCCAGCAGGGAAAAGGAGGGACGAGACTCCTACAATGAGCAGTTCTTC,CASREKEGRDSYNEQFF
TRBJ1-2,TRBD1,NA,TRBV15,TGTGCCACCAGCAAGACAGGGGCAAATGGCTACACCTTC,CATSKTGANGYTF
TRBJ1-1,NA,NA,TRBV5-6,TGTGCCAGCAGCCCGTGGACGTTAACCTCCACTGAAGCTTTCTTT,CASSPWTLTSTEAFF